This T cell receptor (beta chain) was sequenced during a study of blood T cell repertoires in COVID-19. Only in-frame clones appear in the TCRdb table, and some are missing; sequencing was by immunoSEQ multiplex PCR. The sample lists some 200,000 clones; 70% to 90% were seen once. Trimming removed 0 bases at V and 5 bases at J, with 5 bases between. CDR3 size: 13 residues. Looked up from germline, CDR1 is MNHEY and CDR2 is SVGAGI. The clonotype originates from an elderly woman with acute or convalescent COVID-19. The sample taken for sequencing was peripheral blood. V usage is TRBV6-5 and J usage is TRBJ2-1; D remains unclear. The CDR3, as DNA: TGTGCCAGCAGTTACTCACAGAACAATGAGCAGTTCTTC. As protein: CASSYSQNNEQFF.